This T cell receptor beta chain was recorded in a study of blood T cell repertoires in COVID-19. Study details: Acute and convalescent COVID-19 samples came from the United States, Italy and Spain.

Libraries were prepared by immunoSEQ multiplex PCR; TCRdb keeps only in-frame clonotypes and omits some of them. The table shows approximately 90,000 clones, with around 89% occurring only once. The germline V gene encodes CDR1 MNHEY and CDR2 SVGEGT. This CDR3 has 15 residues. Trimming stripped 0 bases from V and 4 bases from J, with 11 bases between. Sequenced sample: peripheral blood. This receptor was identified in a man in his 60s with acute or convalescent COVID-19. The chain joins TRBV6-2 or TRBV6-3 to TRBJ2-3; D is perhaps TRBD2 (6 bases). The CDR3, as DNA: TGTGCCAGCAGTTACTCCCGCGGGGTGGCAGATACGCAGTATTTT. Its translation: CASSYSRGVADTQYF.